This T cell receptor beta chain was identified in a study of T cell responses to AZD1222 COVID-19 vaccine. It was second doses at about 4 or about 12 weeks that were pooled. Study results and limitations: Nearly half of unique spike-specific TCRs reportedly avoided B.1.351 and B.1.1.7 mutated regions. Donors were mostly white British, more females; clonal diversity possibly underestimated.

The assay was immunoSEQ multiplex PCR, and TCRdb's table has in-frame clones only and misses some. The sample records around 58,000 clones, roughly nine tenths being singletons. On this clone: Its cognate antigen is unknown.

This receptor was obtained from an adult who received the AZD1222 COVID-19 vaccine. Sequencing used peripheral blood, obtained 28 days after the second AZD1222 dose.

The DNA of the CDR3 is TGTGCCAGCAGTCCGGGAGGCCACACTGGAAACACCATATATTTT. Translated, it gives CASSPGGHTGNTIYF. The J gene is TRBJ1-3, the V gene TRBV5-6; unclear D gene. The length of the CDR3 is 15 residues. CDR1 is SGHDT and CDR2 is YYEEEE in the germline V gene. Deletions cut 5 bases from V and 2 bases from J, with 14 bases between.